These 14 T cell receptor beta chains came from one sample sequenced in a study of T cell repertoires in cytomegalovirus infection. Which antigens these TCRs recognize remains unknown. TCRdb used MiXCR to reprocess the reads, holding one entry per CDR3 protein. The sample has roughly 990,000 distinct CDR3 sequences, 30% to 40% seen once. Sequencing used cultured CD8+ T cells from PBMCs, obtained from culture after CMV antigen stimulation. The receptors stem from a human donor in good health (CMV status not recorded). Some clones in this sample may be carry-over from other donors' samples.

Ten or more counts support this clonotype. The rearrangement links TRBV7-9 to TRBJ2-1; 8 bases are shared with TRBD1. This CDR3 has 12 residues. V was pared by 1 base and J by 10 bases, with 0 bases of the junction left unmatched. Germline lookup yields CDR1 SEHNR and CDR2 FQNEAQ (reference sequence). DNA of the CDR3: TGTGCCAGCAGCTTAGGGGACAGGGAGCAGTTCTTC. It is translated as CASSLGDREQFF. Full variable domain (remainder filled in from reference TRBV7-9 and TRBJ2-1): DTGVSQNPRHKITKRGQNVTFRCDPISEHNRLYWYRQTLGQGPEFLTYFQNEAQLEKSRLLSDRFSAERPKGSFSTLEIQRTEQGDSAMYLCASSLGDREQFFGPGTRLTVL.

This clonotype was seen a few times. For the CDR3, the DNA is TGTGCCAGTAGTATCGGACCGAACACCGGGGAGCTGTTTTTT. As protein: CASSIGPNTGELFF. This rearrangement joins TRBV19 to TRBJ2-2; D remains unclear. This CDR3 region has 14 residues. V was pared by 3 bases and J by 0 bases, with 5 bases between. In germline, CDR1 is LNHDA, CDR2 SQIVND (reference sequence).

The CDR3 sequence is CASSLSIYPGDYGYTF. The CDR3 DNA reads as TGTGCCAGCAGTTTATCGATATATCCAGGGGACTATGGCTACACCTTC. The chain carries TRBV27 and TRBJ1-2; D possibly corresponds to TRBD1 (6 bases). Germline V gene sequence: CDR1 MNHEY, CDR2 SMNVEV (reference sequence). With 0 bases removed from V and 3 bases from J, the gap between germline ends came to 14 bases. The CDR3 is made up of 16 amino acids.

The gene calls are TRBV10-3 and TRBJ2-7, with D perhaps matching TRBD1 or TRBD2 (6 bases each). V shed 5 bases and J shed 7 bases, with 9 bases lying between them. This CDR3 contains 11 residues. Germline CDR1 reads ENHRY; CDR2 reads SYGVKD. The CDR3, as DNA: TGTGCCATCAGTCGGGGGCAAGAGCAGTACGTC. Its protein is CAISRGQEQYV.

This rearrangement joins TRBV7-9 to TRBJ2-5, with D possibly TRBD1 on 5 matching bases. The CDR3 sequence is 13 residues long. Trimming stripped 8 bases from V and 0 bases from J, with 10 bases between. Germline CDR1 is SEHNR and CDR2 is FQNEAQ (reference sequence). Written as DNA, the CDR3 is TGTGCCAGCCAGGGTTTCTACCAAGAGACCCAGTACTTC. This encodes CASQGFYQETQYF.

The CDR3 DNA reads as TGTGCCAGCAGCTTCTCCGGGACTAGCAATGAGCAGTTCTTC. Its protein is CASSFSGTSNEQFF. This chain connects TRBV7-9 to TRBJ2-1; 8 nucleotides agree with TRBD2. Unmatched junction bases numbered 4, after V lost 3 bases and J lost 6 bases. CDR1 is SEHNR and CDR2 is FQNEAQ in the germline V gene (reference sequence). This CDR3 comprises 14 residues.

There are a few counts of this clonotype. V is TRBV7-6 and J is TRBJ1-4, with TRBD1 matching 7 bases. V lost 5 bases to trimming and J lost 6 bases; unmatched junction nucleotides: 9. The CDR3 sequence is 15 residues long. Germline-derived CDR1 and CDR2 are SGHVS and FNYEAQ. CDR3 sequence reads: CASSRATGDYEKLFF. CDR3 DNA sequence: TGTGCCAGCAGCCGCGCTACAGGGGATTATGAAAAACTGTTTTTT.

This clonotype has a handful of counts. This chain connects TRBV27 to TRBJ2-3; a possible D gene is TRBD2 (6 bases). CDR1 is MNHEY, CDR2 SMNVEV, per germline (reference sequence). V was trimmed by 5 bases and J by 9 bases, leaving 15 bases between them. The CDR3 is 13 amino acids. CDR3: CASSPPGLTTQYF. The CDR3 DNA reads as TGTGCCAGCAGTCCCCCGGGACTCACAACGCAGTATTTT.

The rearrangement links TRBV5-1 to TRBJ2-7; TRBD1 or TRBD2 may be the D gene (5 bases each). Trimming removed 0 bases at V and 0 bases at J, with 22 bases between. The germline gives CDR1 SGHRS, CDR2 YFSETQ. This CDR3 comprises 19 residues. CDR3 DNA: TGCGCCAGCAGCTTGGCCGTCCCAGGGACCTACCCTCCCTCCTACGAGCAGTACTTC. Its protein is CASSLAVPGTYPPSYEQYF.

The chain combines TRBV6-2 or TRBV6-3 with TRBJ2-1; a weak D match, TRBD1 (7 bases). Germline CDR1 reads MNHEY; CDR2 reads SVGEGT. The V end lost 7 bases, the J end lost 3 bases, and 13 bases lay between the germline ends. The CDR3 runs to 14 residues. As DNA, the CDR3 is TGTGCCAGCATGTACCAGGGGGGCTACAATGAGCAGTTCTTC. Amino acid sequence: CASMYQGGYNEQFF.

This clonotype was seen a single time. The chain joins TRBV2 to TRBJ2-7, with 7 bases lining up with TRBD2. Germline V gene sequence: CDR1 SNHLY, CDR2 FYNNEI. The CDR3 extends over 12 amino acids. This chain's CDR3 is CTSTGGKYEQYV. The CDR3, as DNA: TGTACTTCTACGGGGGGAAAATACGAGCAGTACGTC.

The chain is built from TRBV5-6 and TRBJ2-1, with D perhaps TRBD1 or TRBD2 (6 bases each). V was clipped by 0 bases and J by 7 bases, with 14 bases between them. Germline V CDR1 and CDR2: SGHDT, YYEEEE. CDR3 length: 15 amino acids. CDR3 nucleotides: TGTGCCAGCAGCTTGGGGTGGGGGCGGGGTAATGAGCAGTTCTTC. Its protein product is CASSLGWGRGNEQFF.

Notes on this clonotype: Given a much more abundant clone one base away, this may be a read error. V usage is TRBV7-6 and J usage is TRBJ2-3; D possibly matches TRBD1 or TRBD2 (6 bases each). The CDR3 totals 16 residues. Germline V lookup: CDR1 SGHVS, CDR2 FNYEAQ. CDR3 nucleotide sequence: TGTGCCAACAGCTTGGGGGGCGAGGGGTTGACAGATACGCAGTATTTT. Translated: CANSLGGEGLTDTQYF.

This clonotype was observed a few times. The gene calls are TRBV27 and TRBJ2-5; 7 bases are a match to TRBD1. CDR3 length: 17 amino acids. Unmatched junction bases numbered 14, after V lost 6 bases and J lost 1 base. CDR1 is MNHEY and CDR2 is SMNVEV in the germline V gene (reference sequence). CDR3 loop: CASSPTPGQTIQETQYF. The CDR3 nucleotides read TGTGCCAGCAGCCCAACCCCGGGACAGACTATCCAAGAGACCCAGTACTTC.